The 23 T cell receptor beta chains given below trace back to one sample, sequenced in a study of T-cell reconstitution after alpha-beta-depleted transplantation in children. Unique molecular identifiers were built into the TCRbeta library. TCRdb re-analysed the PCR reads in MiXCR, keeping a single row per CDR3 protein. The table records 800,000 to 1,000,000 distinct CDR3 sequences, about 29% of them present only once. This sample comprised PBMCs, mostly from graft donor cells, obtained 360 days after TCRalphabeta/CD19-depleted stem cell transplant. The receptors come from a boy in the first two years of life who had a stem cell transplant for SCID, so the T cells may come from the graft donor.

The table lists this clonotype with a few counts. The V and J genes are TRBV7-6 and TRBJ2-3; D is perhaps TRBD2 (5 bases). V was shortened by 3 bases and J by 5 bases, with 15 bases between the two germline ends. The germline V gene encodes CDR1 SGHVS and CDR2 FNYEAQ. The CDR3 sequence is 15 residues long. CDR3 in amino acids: CASSLTGSAGDTQYF. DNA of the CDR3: TGTGCCAGCAGCTTGACCGGTTCCGCGGGAGATACGCAGTATTTT.

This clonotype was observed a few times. CDR3 DNA sequence: TGTGCCAGCAGCTTGGGCGGACCGGGGCCCCGGGGGCAGTATTTT. The encoded protein is CASSLGGPGPRGQYF. V and J are TRBV7-2 and TRBJ2-3, with D perhaps matching TRBD1 or TRBD2 (5 bases each). Looked up from germline, CDR1 is SGHTA and CDR2 is FQGNSA. This CDR3 contains 15 residues. V was trimmed by 3 bases and J by 11 bases, leaving 21 bases between them.

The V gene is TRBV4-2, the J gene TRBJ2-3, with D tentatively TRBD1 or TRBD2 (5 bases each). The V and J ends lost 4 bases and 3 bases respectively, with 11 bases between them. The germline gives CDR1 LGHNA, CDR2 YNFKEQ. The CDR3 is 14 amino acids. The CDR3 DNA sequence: TGTGCCAGCAGCCCGGACGGGGCGACAGATACGCAGTATTTT. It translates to CASSPDGATDTQYF.

The CDR3 nucleotides are TGCGCCAGCAGCTTGGGGTCCCGGAGCTCCTATAATTCACCCCTCCACTTT. Protein: CASSLGSRSSYNSPLHF. The V call is TRBV5-1, the J call TRBJ1-6; D unresolved. Trimming removed 0 bases from V and 0 bases from J, with 10 bases in between. This CDR3 contains 17 residues. CDR1 is SGHRS, CDR2 YFSETQ, per germline.

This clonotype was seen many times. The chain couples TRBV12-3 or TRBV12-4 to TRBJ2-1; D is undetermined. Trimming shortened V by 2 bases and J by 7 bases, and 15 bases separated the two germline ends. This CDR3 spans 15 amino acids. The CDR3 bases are TGTGCCAGCAGTTTACTGGCAGCCTCCTGGAATGAGCAGTTCTTC. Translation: CASSLLAASWNEQFF.

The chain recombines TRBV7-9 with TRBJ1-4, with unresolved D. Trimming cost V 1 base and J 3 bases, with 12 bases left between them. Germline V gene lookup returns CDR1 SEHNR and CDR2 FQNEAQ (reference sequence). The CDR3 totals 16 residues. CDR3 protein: CASSLVTGLPNEKLFF. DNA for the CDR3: TGTGCCAGCAGCTTAGTTACGGGTCTGCCTAATGAAAAACTGTTTTTT.

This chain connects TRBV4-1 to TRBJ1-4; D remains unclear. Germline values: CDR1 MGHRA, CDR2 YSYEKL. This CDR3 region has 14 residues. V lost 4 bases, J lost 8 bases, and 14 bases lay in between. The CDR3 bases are TGCGCCAGCAGCCCACCGAGGGCAGGAGAAAAACTGTTTTTT. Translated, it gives CASSPPRAGEKLFF.

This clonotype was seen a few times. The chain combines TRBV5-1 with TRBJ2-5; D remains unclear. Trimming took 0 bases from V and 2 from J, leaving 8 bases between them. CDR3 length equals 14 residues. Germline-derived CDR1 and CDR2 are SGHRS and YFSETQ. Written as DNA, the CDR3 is TGCGCCAGCAGCTTGGACCTGACGCAAGAGACCCAGTACTTC. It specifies CASSLDLTQETQYF. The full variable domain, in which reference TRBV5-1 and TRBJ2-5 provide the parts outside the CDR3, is KAGVTQTPRYLIKTRGQQVTLSCSPISGHRSVSWYQQTPGQGLQFLFEYFSETQRNKGNFPGRFSGRQFSNSRSEMNVSTLELGDSALYLCASSLDLTQETQYFGPGTRLLVL.

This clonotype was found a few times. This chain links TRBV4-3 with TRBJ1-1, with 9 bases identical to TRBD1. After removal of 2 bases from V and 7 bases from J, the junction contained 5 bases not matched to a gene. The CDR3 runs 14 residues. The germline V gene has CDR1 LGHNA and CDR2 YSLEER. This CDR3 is CASSQSGTGSEAFF. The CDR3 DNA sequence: TGCGCCAGCAGCCAATCGGGGACAGGGAGTGAAGCTTTCTTT.

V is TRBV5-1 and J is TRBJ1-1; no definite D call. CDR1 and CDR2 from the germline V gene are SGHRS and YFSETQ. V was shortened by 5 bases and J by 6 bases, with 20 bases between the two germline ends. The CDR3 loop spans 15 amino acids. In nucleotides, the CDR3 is TGCGCCAGCAGAGATACCACGAACCGCCTCCCTGAAGCTTTCTTT. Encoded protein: CASRDTTNRLPEAFF.

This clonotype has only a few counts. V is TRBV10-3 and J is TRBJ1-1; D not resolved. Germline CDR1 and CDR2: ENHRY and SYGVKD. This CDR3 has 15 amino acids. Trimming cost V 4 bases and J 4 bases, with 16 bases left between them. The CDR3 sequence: CAISGIGGDVTEAFF. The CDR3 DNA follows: TGTGCCATCAGTGGAATTGGCGGGGATGTCACTGAAGCTTTCTTT.

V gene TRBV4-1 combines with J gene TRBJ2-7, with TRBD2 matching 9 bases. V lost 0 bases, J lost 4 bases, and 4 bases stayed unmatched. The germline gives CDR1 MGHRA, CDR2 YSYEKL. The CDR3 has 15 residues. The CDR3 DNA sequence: TGCGCCAGCAGCCAAGATTTTACTAGCGGGTACGAGCAGTACTTC. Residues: CASSQDFTSGYEQYF.

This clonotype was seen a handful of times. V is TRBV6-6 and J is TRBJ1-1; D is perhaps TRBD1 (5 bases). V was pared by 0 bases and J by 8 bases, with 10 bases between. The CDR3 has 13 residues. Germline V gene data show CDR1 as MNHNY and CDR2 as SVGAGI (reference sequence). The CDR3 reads CASSYSGTKEAFF. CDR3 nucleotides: TGTGCCAGCAGTTACTCGGGGACGAAGGAAGCTTTCTTT.

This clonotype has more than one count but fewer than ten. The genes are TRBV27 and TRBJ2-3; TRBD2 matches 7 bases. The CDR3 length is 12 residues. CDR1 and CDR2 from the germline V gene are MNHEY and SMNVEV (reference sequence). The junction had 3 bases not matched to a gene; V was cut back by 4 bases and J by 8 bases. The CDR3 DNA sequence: TGTGCCAGCAGTTCTGAGCGGGGTACGCAGTATTTT. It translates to CASSSERGTQYF.

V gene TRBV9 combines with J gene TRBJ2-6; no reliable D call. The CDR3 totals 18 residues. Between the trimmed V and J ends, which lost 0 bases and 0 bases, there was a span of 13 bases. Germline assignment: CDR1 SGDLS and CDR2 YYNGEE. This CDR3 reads CASSVGPEVSSGANVLTF. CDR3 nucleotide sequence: TGTGCCAGCAGCGTAGGGCCGGAAGTTAGCTCTGGGGCCAACGTCCTGACTTTC.

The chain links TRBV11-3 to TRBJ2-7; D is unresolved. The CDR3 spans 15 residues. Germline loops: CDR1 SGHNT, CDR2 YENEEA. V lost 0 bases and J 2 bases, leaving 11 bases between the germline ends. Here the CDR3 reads CASSLDGGAAYEQYF. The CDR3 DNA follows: TGTGCCAGCAGCTTAGATGGCGGCGCAGCCTACGAGCAGTACTTC.

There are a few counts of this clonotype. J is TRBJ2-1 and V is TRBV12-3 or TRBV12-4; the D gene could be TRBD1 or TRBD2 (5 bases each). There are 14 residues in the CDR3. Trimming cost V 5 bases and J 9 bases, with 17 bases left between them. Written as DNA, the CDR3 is TGTGCCAGCAGTGAGAGGGGTTGGGGTAGTGAGCAGTTCTTC. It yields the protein CASSERGWGSEQFF.

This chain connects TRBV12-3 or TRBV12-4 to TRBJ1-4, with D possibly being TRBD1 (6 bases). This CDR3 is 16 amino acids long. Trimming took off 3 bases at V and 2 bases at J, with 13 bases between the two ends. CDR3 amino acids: CASSLGRGATNEKLFF. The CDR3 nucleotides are TGTGCCAGCAGTTTGGGAAGGGGGGCCACTAATGAAAAACTGTTTTTT.

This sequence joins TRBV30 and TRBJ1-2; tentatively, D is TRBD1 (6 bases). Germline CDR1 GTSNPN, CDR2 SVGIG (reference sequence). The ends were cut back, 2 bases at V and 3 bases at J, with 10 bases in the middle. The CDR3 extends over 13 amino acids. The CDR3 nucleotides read TGTGCCTGGAGTCCAGGGGTCGACTATGGCTACACCTTC. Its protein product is CAWSPGVDYGYTF.

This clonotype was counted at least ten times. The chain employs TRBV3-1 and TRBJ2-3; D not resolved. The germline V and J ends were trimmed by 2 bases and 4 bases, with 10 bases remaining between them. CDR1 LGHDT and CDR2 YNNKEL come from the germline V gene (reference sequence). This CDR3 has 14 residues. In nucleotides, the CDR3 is TGTGCCAGCAGCCAAAATCAGGCCCCAGATACGCAGTATTTT. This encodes CASSQNQAPDTQYF.

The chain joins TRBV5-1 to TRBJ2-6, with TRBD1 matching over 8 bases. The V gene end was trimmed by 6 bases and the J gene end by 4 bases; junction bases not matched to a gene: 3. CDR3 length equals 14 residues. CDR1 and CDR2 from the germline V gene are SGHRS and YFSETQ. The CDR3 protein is CASTTGVGANVLTF. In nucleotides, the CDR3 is TGCGCCAGCACGACAGGGGTCGGGGCCAACGTCCTGACTTTC.

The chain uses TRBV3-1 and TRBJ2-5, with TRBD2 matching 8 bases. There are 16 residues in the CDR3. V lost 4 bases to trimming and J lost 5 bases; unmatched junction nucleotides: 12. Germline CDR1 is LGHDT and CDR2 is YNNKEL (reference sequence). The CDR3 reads CASSLAGNRYGETQYF. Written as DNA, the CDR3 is TGTGCCAGCAGCCTAGCGGGGAACCGGTACGGCGAGACCCAGTACTTC.

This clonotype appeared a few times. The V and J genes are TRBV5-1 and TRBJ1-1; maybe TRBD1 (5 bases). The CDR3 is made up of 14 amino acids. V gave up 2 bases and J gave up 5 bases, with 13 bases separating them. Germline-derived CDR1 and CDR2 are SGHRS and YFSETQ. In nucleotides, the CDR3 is TGCGCCAGCAGCTTCCGGGGCGAGGGGACTGAAGCTTTCTTT. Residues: CASSFRGEGTEAFF.